This T cell receptor beta chain stems from a study of cytomegalovirus exposure and HLA in healthy donors. Study-level background: Genetic ancestry analysis placed approximately 78% of the roughly 400 donors that were genotyped in the Caucasian-associated cluster. Broader study findings: Later analysis placed DRB1 highest and HLA-C lowest in TCR association rates, which differed by HLA locus. Later analysis associated a missense DCLRE1C variant with TCR beta V- and J-gene trimming. Several of the most significant clusters appeared linked to common viral pathogens, based on a later analysis.

PCR employed 60 Vbeta and 13 Jbeta primers. This table comes from immunoSEQ multiplex PCR, and its TCRdb copy is limited to in-frame clones, with some not included. The table includes fewer than 120,000 clones, roughly four fifths detected once. With regard to this clone: Its specificity is unknown.

Germline loops: CDR1 SNHLY, CDR2 FYNNEI. This CDR3 region has 15 residues. Between the trimmed V and J ends, which lost 8 bases and 2 bases, there was a span of 17 bases. The V and J genes are TRBV2 and TRBJ2-3; possible D gene TRBD2, 7 bases. The sequenced material came from PBMCs. This receptor was obtained from a woman between 25 and 40 years old in good health and CMV-seronegative. The CDR3 spells CASLEGGVSTDTQYF. The DNA for the CDR3 is TGTGCCAGCCTCGAGGGGGGGGTCTCCACAGATACGCAGTATTTT.